This note documents a single T cell receptor beta chain sequence. Antigen unknown. The sample belongs to a study of T cells in Graves' hyperthyroidism and ophthalmopathy. General study points: With a median lead of approximately 6 months before onset, the model predicted ophthalmopathy.

V shed 8 bases, J shed 4 bases, and the junction held 11 bases outside the gene matches. The length of the CDR3 is 15 residues. The germline V gene has CDR1 MGHDK and CDR2 SYGVNS. RNA transcripts served as the template for amplifying TCR beta CDR3 regions. HTBI primers were used for first-round RT-PCR of the TCR CDR3. TCRdb passed the multiplex PCR reads through MiXCR, listing each CDR3 protein once. This table has 400,000 or so distinct CDR3 sequences, about 16% appearing once. This chain joins TRBV25-1 and TRBJ2-3; 8 bases agree with TRBD2. The source of this sequence is a woman aged 60 to 75 with Graves' ophthalmopathy. What was sequenced was blood. For the CDR3, the DNA is TGTGCCAGCTTGGGTGTAGCGGGATGGGCAGATACGCAGTATTTT. This translates into CASLGVAGWADTQYF.